Below are 10 T cell receptor beta chains sequenced from a single sample in a study of cytomegalovirus exposure and HLA in healthy donors. TCRdb's copy holds only in-frame clones and misses some; the assay was immunoSEQ multiplex PCR. The data contain 150,000 to 200,000 clones, 85% of them singletons. What was sequenced was PBMCs. The receptors here all came from a man aged 18 to 29 in good health and CMV-seropositive.

The gene calls are TRBV6-5 and TRBJ2-7; TRBD2 matches at 12 bases. The V gene end was trimmed by 7 bases and the J gene end by 4 bases; junction bases not matched to a gene: 8. The length of the CDR3 is 15 residues. The germline V gene encodes CDR1 MNHEY and CDR2 SVGAGI. CDR3 DNA sequence: TGTGCCAGCATCACGGCCGGGACTAGCGGGTACGAGCAGTACTTC. Translating gives CASITAGTSGYEQYF.

V usage is TRBV18 and J usage is TRBJ1-1, with TRBD1 as a possible D gene (6 bases). Looked up from germline, CDR1 is KGHSH and CDR2 is LQKENI. There are 14 residues in the CDR3. The V end was cut by 1 base, the J end by 1 base, with 7 bases between. This chain's CDR3 is CASSPRQENTEAFF. The DNA of the CDR3 is TGTGCCAGCTCACCACGACAGGAGAACACTGAAGCTTTCTTT.

J is TRBJ2-7 and V is TRBV29-1, with 10 bases that match TRBD1. V shed 4 bases, J shed 5 bases, and the junction held 8 bases outside the gene matches. This CDR3 is built from 14 residues. Germline-derived CDR1 and CDR2 are SQVTM and ANQGSEA. CDR3 in DNA: TGCAGCGTTGCACCGGGACAGGGGAACCACGAGCAGTACTTC. It specifies CSVAPGQGNHEQYF.

This chain's CDR3 is CASSLAVRGNNYGYTF. The CDR3 DNA reads TGTGCCAGCAGCTTAGCGGTCCGGGGAAATAACTATGGCTACACCTTC. The rearrangement uses TRBV7-2 and TRBJ1-2; D unclear. The length of the CDR3 is 16 residues. The germline CDR1 and CDR2 sequences are SGHTA and FQGNSA. The germline V and J ends were trimmed by 0 bases and 1 base, with 12 bases remaining between them.

J is TRBJ1-6 and V is TRBV5-4, with 7 nucleotides matching TRBD1. Trimming at V came to 4 bases and at J to 6 bases, leaving 7 bases not matched to a gene. This CDR3 contains 15 residues. Germline-derived CDR1 and CDR2 are SGHNT and YYREEE (reference sequence). Here the CDR3 DNA reads TGTGCCAGCAGCGCAAACGACAGGGTTAATTCACCCCTCCACTTT. Protein: CASSANDRVNSPLHF.

V is TRBV5-6 and J is TRBJ2-5, with D maybe TRBD2 (5 bases). Trimming pared 2 bases from V and 4 bases from J, leaving 9 bases between. CDR3 size: 13 residues. Germline V gene sequence: CDR1 SGHDT, CDR2 YYEEEE. CDR3 sequence: CASSFRERETQYF. CDR3 DNA: TGTGCCAGCAGCTTCCGGGAACGAGAGACCCAGTACTTC. Full variable domain (rest looked up from reference TRBV5-6 and TRBJ2-5): DAGVTQSPTHLIKTRGQQVTLRCSPKSGHDTVSWYQQALGQGPQFIFQYYEEEERQRGNFPDRFSGHQFPNYSSELNVNALLLGDSALYLCASSFRERETQYFGPGTRLLVL.

The rearrangement links TRBV2 to TRBJ2-5, with D possibly TRBD1 on 5 matching bases. V was shortened by 7 bases and J by 4 bases, with 10 bases between the two germline ends. The CDR3 totals 12 residues. Germline values: CDR1 SNHLY, CDR2 FYNNEI. In DNA, the CDR3 is TGTGCCAGCAAAGGGGCTGGAGAGACCCAGTACTTC. Its translation: CASKGAGETQYF.

This rearrangement joins TRBV27 to TRBJ1-2; D unresolved. The CDR3 has 15 residues. The germline V and J ends were trimmed by 4 bases and 1 base, with 13 bases remaining between them. Germline V gives CDR1 MNHEY, CDR2 SMNVEV (reference sequence). CDR3 sequence (DNA): TGTGCCAGCAGTTACCCCGGGGATTTTAACTATGGCTACACCTTC. Encoded protein: CASSYPGDFNYGYTF.

CDR3 coding DNA: TGTGCCTGGAGTCCAGGGGCGGGCTCTAATGAAAAACTGTTTTTT. As protein: CAWSPGAGSNEKLFF. V is TRBV30 and J is TRBJ1-4; the D gene is possibly TRBD1 (6 bases). Germline V lookup: CDR1 GTSNPN, CDR2 SVGIG (reference sequence). The CDR3 has 15 residues. The V end was cut by 2 bases, the J end by 3 bases, with 13 bases between.

V and J are TRBV11-2 and TRBJ1-1; TRBD1 matches 10 bases. Germline V gives CDR1 SGHAT, CDR2 FQNNGV. The CDR3 loop spans 14 amino acids. V was clipped by 3 bases and J by 5 bases; unmatched bases: 3. The CDR3 DNA reads as TGTGCCAGCAGCTTCGGACAGGGGGGAACTGAAGCTTTCTTT. Translation gives CASSFGQGGTEAFF. Looking up the rest from reference TRBV11-2 and TRBJ1-1 gives the full variable domain: EAGVAQSPRYKIIEKRQSVAFWCNPISGHATLYWYQQILGQGPKLLIQFQNNGVVDDSQLPKDRFSAERLKGVDSTLKIQPAKLEDSAVYLCASSFGQGGTEAFFGQGTRLTVV.